These T cell receptor beta chains were read from a single sample in a study of CD8+CD57+ T cells in acquired aplastic anemia. Via MiXCR, TCRdb re-called the reads, giving one row per CDR3 protein. The sample records roughly 250,000 distinct CDR3 sequences, 82% being singletons. Sequenced: sorted CD4+, CD8+, or CD8+CD57+ T cells (not recorded which) from PBMCs. Receptor source: a human donor with aplastic anemia. CDR3s leave out the opening cysteine and the closing phenylalanine or tryptophan. The order of the fields is J gene, V gene, CDR3 protein.

TRBJ2-1 | TRBV12-3/TRBV12-4 | ASSPREPYNEQF
- | TRBV2 | ASARTGGGHPQH
TRBJ2-1 | TRBV15 | SAETSGDYNAQF
TRBJ1-2 | TRBV7-9 | ASSSAGDMHTEAYT
TRBJ1-1 | TRBV7-6 | ASTLGRVPSGANVLTF
TRBJ2-3 | TRBV14 | ASSLGRHTDTQY
TRBJ1-2 | TRBV7-9 | ASSSASGKPTPSYT
TRBJ2-3 | TRBV5-1 | ASSSAQTQG
TRBJ2-3 | TRBV7-2 | ASSATRTSGINE
TRBJ2-7 | TRBV5-1 | ASSPRGTATYEQY
TRBJ2-1 | TRBV7-3 | ASSSGQGAADEQF
TRBJ1-2 | TRBV11-3 | ASSLDLTGLRYT
TRBJ2-1 | TRBV7-9 | ASSLREGGTKYLF
TRBJ2-5 | TRBV9 | ASSVGSDQATQY
TRBJ2-3 | TRBV7-8 | ASSLAGGPDLQ
TRBJ2-3 | TRBV7-9 | ASSQAVGGGTDTQY
TRBJ2-3 | TRBV5-1 | ASSAWQGVKQY
TRBJ1-5 | TRBV7-2 | ASSLEGGADYG